The following is a T cell receptor (beta chain) sequence with its context. What this receptor recognizes is not known. No quality values exist for individual bases; no much larger clone is one base distant. This entry belongs to a study of regulatory T cells in long-lasting Graves disease (dated by TCRdb to the early 2020s). Background for the entire study: Antithyroid drugs had been taken for less than 3 months by newly diagnosed Graves' disease patients. This study used TCR sequencing and RNA sequencing of peripheral blood to compare persistent Graves' disease patients against newly diagnosed Graves' disease patients. The study was conducted in China and was registered as a clinical trial. A total of around 35 samples were covered by TCR sequencing, comprising around 13 persistent and about 20 newly diagnosed Graves' disease patients. Study-wide findings and limitations: The authors acknowledged the small sample size as a limitation that may reduce accuracy. Preferential use of TRBV28, TRBJ1-2 and TRBJ2-5 was observed in persistent disease, whereas TRBV20-1 and TRBJ2-1 were favored in newly diagnosed disease. More public clonotypes were shared among persistent patients (roughly 2,700) than among newly diagnosed patients (over 900). Because the primary lesion, thyroid tissue, could not be accessed, the study looked at peripheral blood alone. Only the TCR beta chain was sequenced and analyzed. Persistent Graves' disease patients showed lower TCR Shannon entropy and fewer highly expanded clones than newly diagnosed patients, suggesting clonal expansion.

According to the germline V gene, CDR1 reads SGHTA and CDR2 reads FQGTGA. Trimming at the junction amounts to 2 bases on V and 6 bases on J, and the germline ends lie 13 bases apart. The CDR3 starts with the cysteine, ends with the phenylalanine, and has 14 residues. Only the CDR3 portion is preserved as DNA: 42 bases, with reading frame beginning at the first base. Library creation used multiplex PCR. The sequencing machine was an Illumina HiSeq 4000. TCR beta libraries were built with iRepertoire HTBI primers and Arm-PCR amplification of CDR3 regions. Gel purification was performed on PCR products prior to sequencing. The original methods were these. Gene usage analysis of CDR3 amino acid clonotypes relied on the 55 to 80 TRBV and 12 to 15 TRBJ segments identified across samples. COPE and FqMerger were used to merge the filtered high-quality paired reads into contigs. BLAST was used to align contigs to IMGT TRBV, TRBD and TRBJ reference genes, with CDR3 defined following IMGT. Any clonotype with a frequency above 0.1% was counted as a highly expanded clone. Repertoire diversity was measured by Shannon entropy, and V-J evenness by the Gini coefficient. Clonotypes shared by more than one individual were considered public. TCRdb reprocessing: public reads trimmed at Q25 with fastp, clones called with MiXCR, in-frame beta chains kept. Entries that share a CDR3 protein sequence are merged under the most common genes and DNA. These V and J calls are TCRdb output, not the study's own analysis. This sample holds hundreds of thousands of distinct CDR3 sequences; about 16% were observed only once. The top ten hold about 17% of the sample.

The time point label corresponds to: newly diagnosed GD, antithyroid drugs for less than 3 months. For both TCR sequencing and RNA sequencing, RNA was extracted from PBMCs using TRIzol. The diagnosis of Graves' disease was made according to American Thyroid Association guidelines. Patients for the study were recruited at an endocrinology department in Xi'an, China. From each patient, around 9 milliliters of peripheral blood was collected into an EDTA anticoagulant tube. Ficoll Paque Plus density gradient separation was used to isolate PBMCs, and no additional T cell sorting was done. RNA quality was checked with an Agilent 2100 Bioanalyzer and agarose gel, and concentration with a NanoDrop 2000. This sample also appeared in a second study, on T cells in Graves' hyperthyroidism and ophthalmopathy. From the second report: Graves' hyperthyroidism was defined as stable when no progression to ophthalmopathy occurred over 18 months of follow-up. Hyperthyroidism patients were newly diagnosed, with disease duration under 2 months, and aged 18 to 65 years. Any patient with an uncontrolled infection, another autoimmune disease, pregnancy or lactation was excluded. Diagnoses were established on the basis of clinical symptoms, serum thyroxine and TRAb, thyroid ultrasound, and orbital computed tomography. A first-round RT-PCR of the TCR CDR3 used the HTBI primer set with the Qiagen OneStep RT-PCR kit. Most expanded thyroid clonotypes (frequency above 0.001) were also detected in blood, suggesting blood repertoires may reflect thyroid immune responses. A model built on a 13 V-J signature distinguished ophthalmopathy from stable hyperthyroidism, reaching roughly 88% sensitivity and 81.08% specificity in cross-validation and 80%/75% in testing. In validation, the model predicted progression to ophthalmopathy a median of 6.5 months before onset, with over 60% sensitivity and about 72% specificity. To identify TCR V-J signatures that set the groups apart, the researchers used a discovery cohort of 100 patients, made up of under 50 with Graves' ophthalmopathy and about 60 with stable Graves' hyperthyroidism. Prospective prediction of ophthalmopathy was tested in an independent validation cohort consisting of about 20 hyperthyroidism patients and some 17 patients who later progressed to ophthalmopathy. For training and testing, the approximately 97 patients in the discovery cohort were randomly divided in a 7:3 ratio. Thyroid tissue and blood T-cell repertoires from six Graves' hyperthyroidism patients were also compared in the study. Once sampling was done, hyperthyroidism patients were given methimazole at a starting dose of 30 mg daily, whereas ophthalmopathy patients were given high-dose intravenous methylprednisolone. A second multiplex PCR round built the libraries, followed by size selection and purification. The libraries were sequenced on an Illumina HiSeq2000 using paired-end 100 bp reads. Raw data were processed with SOAPnuke, discarding reads with adapters, uncalled bases, mean Phred below 15, or no exact constant-primer or identifier match. High-quality paired reads were merged with COPE v1.2.5, and unique nucleotide sequences were defined as clonotypes. Clonotypes were aligned to IMGT TRBV, TRBD and TRBJ reference segments using MiTCR v1.1. The analysis was restricted to V-J combinations with a frequency above 0.0001, which together covered just over 99% of the repertoires. The TCS score was defined as F50 (clonal expansion) divided by E x V (chaos), with BLOSUM62-based TCRdist calculated between CDR3 peptides within each V-J. Welch's t-statistics and random forest reduced some 510 V-J features to about 13, which were used in a naive Bayes classifier (R e1071). Sample size was not statistically predetermined, and investigators were not blinded to group allocation. The paper describes TCR Vbeta CDR3 sequencing of about 140 peripheral blood samples, made up of approximately 40 ophthalmopathy patients, more than 70 hyperthyroidism patients and about 17 progressor patients.

The sequence joins TRBV7-3 to TRBJ1-2; TRBD1 might be the D gene, on 6 matching bases. The clonotype originates from a woman in her 30s with Graves disease. Donor details come from another sample of the same person, matched by shared clones. The specimen comprised peripheral blood mononuclear cells (PBMCs), sampled at new diagnosis, from a patient treated with antithyroid drugs. The DNA sequence is given as TGTGCCAGCAGCTTAGGAGGAAACAGGGATGGCTACACCTTC. Translated, this is CASSLGGNRDGYTF.